One sample yielded the 25 T cell receptor beta chains listed below, sequenced in a study of shared clonotypes between healthy human individuals. Clones were read by immunoSEQ multiplex PCR, and TCRdb kept only the in-frame ones, dropping some. The top ten hold around 0.13% of the sample, which has some 2,000,000 clones, 85% to 95% seen once. Sequenced: naive CD4+ T cells sorted from blood. Subset here: CD45RA+ positively selected. These TCRs come from a man between 18 and 35 years old in good health.

This chain uses TRBV18 with TRBJ1-6; D is uncertain. V lost 1 base, J lost 8 bases, and 12 bases lay in between. The CDR3 length is 15 residues. Germline V gene lookup returns CDR1 KGHSH and CDR2 LQKENI. CDR3 DNA sequence: TGTGCCAGCTCACCACTGGGTTCCGGAGATTCACCCCTCCACTTT. It specifies CASSPLGSGDSPLHF.

The V and J genes are TRBV28 and TRBJ1-5; tentatively, D is TRBD1 (6 bases). Germline V gene lookup returns CDR1 MDHEN and CDR2 SYDVKM. The CDR3 is 15 residues long. The ends were cut back, 4 bases at V and 2 bases at J, with 12 bases in the middle. CDR3 bases: TGTGCCAGCAGTTGGGCGGGGGGCGGCAATCAGCCCCAGCATTTT. Amino acid sequence: CASSWAGGGNQPQHF. The whole variable domain, remainder taken from reference TRBV28 and TRBJ1-5, is DVKVTQSSRYLVKRTGEKVFLECVQDMDHENMFWYRQDPGLGLRLIYFSYDVKMKEKGDIPEGYSVSREKKERFSLILESASTNQTSMYLCASSWAGGGNQPQHFGDGTRLSIL.

The chain recombines TRBV7-9 with TRBJ1-1, with 7 bases identical to TRBD1. CDR1 and CDR2 (germline): SEHNR, FQNEAQ (reference sequence). The CDR3 totals 14 residues. Unmatched junction bases numbered 11, after V lost 5 bases and J lost 8 bases. The CDR3 loop is CASSSRDRVSEAFF. CDR3 coding DNA: TGTGCCAGCAGCAGTCGAGACAGGGTGAGCGAAGCTTTCTTT.

This sequence joins TRBV6-1 and TRBJ1-4; perhaps TRBD1 as D (6 bases). Germline V lookup: CDR1 MNHNS, CDR2 SASEGT. CDR3 length: 14 residues. Between the trimmed V and J ends, which lost 2 bases and 4 bases, there was a span of 8 bases. CDR3 DNA sequence: TGTGCCAGCAGTGAACAGGGGTTTAATGAAAAACTGTTTTTT. As protein: CASSEQGFNEKLFF.

This chain uses TRBV18 with TRBJ2-6; TRBD1 matches 8 bases. Germline CDR1 is KGHSH and CDR2 is LQKENI. With 0 bases clipped from V and 7 bases from J, the junction kept 5 bases outside the gene matches. The CDR3 length is 16 residues. The CDR3 DNA reads as TGTGCCAGCTCACCACCAACAGGGGGTTATGCCAACGTCCTGACTTTC. Translated: CASSPPTGGYANVLTF.

The rearrangement links TRBV7-4 to TRBJ2-7; 8 bases fit TRBD1. The CDR3 is 14 residues long. Germline assignment: CDR1 SGHVT and CDR2 SQSDAQ. With V trimmed by 4 bases and J by 3 bases, 5 bases remained unmatched. This CDR3 is CASSSRQGSYEQYF. In nucleotides, the CDR3 is TGTGCCAGCAGCTCCAGACAGGGGAGCTACGAGCAGTACTTC.

The chain carries TRBV6-5 and TRBJ1-2, with D perhaps TRBD1 (5 bases). Germline V lookup: CDR1 MNHEY, CDR2 SVGAGI. V shed 7 bases and J shed 7 bases, with 19 bases lying between them. The CDR3 loop spans 14 amino acids. CDR3 sequence (DNA): TGTGCCAGCATCCCGCGGGGGGGAATTGGTGGCTACACCTTC. Protein: CASIPRGGIGGYTF.

The CDR3 reads CASSTTGQGAEKLFF. Here the CDR3 DNA reads TGTGCCAGCAGTACGACGGGACAGGGGGCCGAAAAACTGTTTTTT. The rearrangement links TRBV6-5 to TRBJ1-4; 12 nucleotides align to TRBD1. The V gene's germline CDR1 is MNHEY and CDR2 SVGAGI. Unmatched junction bases numbered 6, after V lost 5 bases and J lost 8 bases. CDR3 length: 15 residues.

This clone appeared a single time. This CDR3 reads CASSSTGSSGNTIYF. CDR3 nucleotides: TGTGCCAGCAGCTCTACAGGGAGCTCTGGAAACACCATATATTTT. The rearrangement uses TRBV5-4 and TRBJ1-3; D perhaps matches TRBD1 (6 bases). The CDR3 is 15 residues long. CDR1 SGHNT and CDR2 YYREEE come from the germline V gene (reference sequence). Trimming stripped 3 bases from V and 0 bases from J, with 10 bases between.

The chain combines TRBV6-4 with TRBJ2-7; 8 bases align to TRBD2. J gave up 0 bases and V 8 bases, and 6 bases lay outside the gene matches. The length of the CDR3 is 14 residues. Germline V gene sequence: CDR1 MRHNA, CDR2 SNTAGT. The CDR3 loop is CASRGLAGSYEQYF. The CDR3, as DNA: TGTGCCAGCCGGGGGCTAGCGGGCTCCTACGAGCAGTACTTC.

The gene calls are TRBV5-1 and TRBJ2-7, with TRBD1 as a possible D gene (6 bases). The germline gives CDR1 SGHRS, CDR2 YFSETQ. The CDR3 has 14 residues. Trimming shortened V by 2 bases and J by 5 bases, and 14 bases separated the two germline ends. As DNA, the CDR3 is TGCGCCAGCAGCTTCGACAGGTTTCGCGACGAGCAGTACTTC. As protein: CASSFDRFRDEQYF.

V gene TRBV28 combines with J gene TRBJ2-7; D remains unclear. Germline CDR1 and CDR2: MDHEN and SYDVKM. The CDR3 is 15 residues long. Trimming removed 5 bases from V and 6 bases from J, with 20 bases in between. The CDR3 sequence is CASSPTRQYRLEQYF. Written as DNA, the CDR3 is TGTGCCAGCAGTCCCACGAGGCAATATCGGCTCGAGCAGTACTTC. The full variable domain, with the rest looked up from reference TRBV28 and TRBJ2-7, is DVKVTQSSRYLVKRTGEKVFLECVQDMDHENMFWYRQDPGLGLRLIYFSYDVKMKEKGDIPEGYSVSREKKERFSLILESASTNQTSMYLCASSPTRQYRLEQYFGPGTRLTVT.

Regarding this clone: The sample carries other DNA sequences with the same CDR3. This chain links TRBV11-2 with TRBJ1-6; no clear D. Germline CDR1 and CDR2: SGHAT and FQNNGV. The CDR3 consists of 13 residues. The V end lost 0 bases, the J end lost 9 bases, and 6 bases lay between the germline ends. In DNA form, the CDR3 reads TGTGCCAGCAGCTTAGATCGAAGTTCACCCCTCCACTTT. Translating it yields CASSLDRSSPLHF.

The chain employs TRBV2 and TRBJ2-1, with a tentative D call TRBD2 (6 bases). The V and J ends lost 8 bases and 9 bases respectively, with 14 bases between them. Per germline, CDR1 SNHLY and CDR2 FYNNEI. CDR3 size: 12 residues. The DNA for the CDR3 is TGTGCCAGCGGGACTCTGTGGGCTGAGCAGTTCTTC. Protein sequence: CASGTLWAEQFF.

The genes are TRBV2 and TRBJ2-3, with D unclear. The V gene's germline CDR1 is SNHLY and CDR2 FYNNEI. V was trimmed by 4 bases and J by 2 bases, leaving 22 bases between them. The CDR3 runs to 18 residues. DNA of the CDR3: TGTGCCAGCAGTGTACGCAACGTTAAATCCACCCACACAGATACGCAGTATTTT. Encoded protein: CASSVRNVKSTHTDTQYF.

The chain has TRBV9 and TRBJ2-1; 7 bases are a match to TRBD1. Germline V lookup: CDR1 SGDLS, CDR2 YYNGEE. The CDR3 is 15 residues long. V was pared by 3 bases and J by 5 bases, with 8 bases of the junction left unmatched. The CDR3 bases are TGTGCCAGCAGCGCGCAGACAGGGAGACACAATGAGCAGTTCTTC. Encoded protein: CASSAQTGRHNEQFF.

Regarding this clone: Other nucleotide sequences from this sample produce the same CDR3. The chain combines TRBV6-1 with TRBJ2-7, with D tentatively TRBD2 (5 bases). The CDR3 length is 13 residues. The germline gives CDR1 MNHNS, CDR2 SASEGT. V lost 1 base, J lost 6 bases, and 10 bases lay in between. CDR3 coding DNA: TGTGCCAGCAGTGAAGGAAGAGGGCGCGAGCAGTACTTC. The encoded protein is CASSEGRGREQYF.

The J gene is TRBJ1-2, the V gene TRBV5-1, with D unresolved. The CDR3 extends over 14 amino acids. Germline V gene data show CDR1 as SGHRS and CDR2 as YFSETQ. The V and J ends lost 0 bases and 4 bases respectively, with 10 bases between them. The CDR3 nucleotides are TGCGCCAGCAGCTTGGCAGACCCGACCTATGGCTACACCTTC. Amino acids: CASSLADPTYGYTF.

This clone occurred once. The CDR3 DNA reads TGCGCCAGCAGCCGGCAGGCAGCCTCTGGAAACACCATATATTTT. Its translation: CASSRQAASGNTIYF. This chain uses TRBV4-3 with TRBJ1-3; D unclear. Trimming took off 4 bases at V and 0 bases at J, with 10 bases between the two ends. Per the germline V gene, CDR1 is LGHNA and CDR2 is YSLEER. This CDR3 comprises 15 residues.

The chain joins TRBV6-1 to TRBJ1-3; D call uncertain. This CDR3 has 14 residues. Germline values: CDR1 MNHNS, CDR2 SASEGT. V was cut by 10 bases and J by 0 bases, with 13 bases left in between. CDR3 nucleotides: TGTGCCATTGACGGTCGACACTCTGGAAACACCATATATTTT. This gives the protein CAIDGRHSGNTIYF.

As concerns this clone: A read error may be the cause here, since a much bigger clone is one base away. A read error is likely, as this CDR3 ends without the conserved phenylalanine or tryptophan. The rearrangement uses TRBV4-3 and TRBJ1-4; no firm D call. V was trimmed by 1 base and J by 0 bases, leaving 6 bases between them. Looked up from germline, CDR1 is LGHNA and CDR2 is YSLEER. The CDR3 is made up of 15 amino acids. CDR3 sequence reads: CASSQVRTTNEKLFL. In nucleotides, the CDR3 is TGCGCCAGCAGCCAAGTGAGAACAACTAATGAAAAACTGTTTCTT.

The chain is built from TRBV10-2 and TRBJ2-3; no reliable D call. The V end was cut by 6 bases, the J end by 5 bases, with 6 bases between. Looked up from germline, CDR1 is WSHSY and CDR2 is SAAADI. There are 11 residues in the CDR3. The CDR3 here is CASRALDTQYF. CDR3 coding DNA: TGCGCCAGCAGAGCTCTAGATACGCAGTATTTT.

The chain recombines TRBV6-1 with TRBJ1-1; D unclear. CDR1 is MNHNS, CDR2 SASEGT, per germline. V was pared by 2 bases and J by 4 bases, with 20 bases between. This CDR3 comprises 17 residues. This CDR3 is CASSELRYVKWGTEAFF. The CDR3 nucleotides read TGTGCCAGCAGTGAACTACGATATGTAAAGTGGGGCACTGAAGCTTTCTTT.

This chain links TRBV5-1 with TRBJ2-2; possibly TRBD2 for D (6 bases). V shed 0 bases and J shed 4 bases, with 13 bases lying between them. This CDR3 is 16 amino acids long. Germline V gives CDR1 SGHRS, CDR2 YFSETQ. This CDR3 is CASSLARQGGTGELFF. CDR3 coding DNA: TGCGCCAGCAGCTTGGCCCGGCAGGGAGGCACCGGGGAGCTGTTTTTT.

The rearrangement joins TRBV6-5 to TRBJ1-5, with 10 bases that match TRBD1. After removal of 6 bases from V and 6 bases from J, the junction contained 8 bases not matched to a gene. The germline CDR1 and CDR2 sequences are MNHEY and SVGAGI. The CDR3 loop spans 15 amino acids. Here the CDR3 DNA reads TGTGCCAGCAGGCAGACAGGGGGCGACGGTCAGCCCCAGCATTTT. Translating it yields CASRQTGGDGQPQHF.